This is a list of T cell receptor beta chains from one sample in a study of tumor and adjacent non-tumor tissue in lung cancer. TCRdb ran MiXCR on the multiplex PCR reads and lists one entry per CDR3 protein. This table has 40,000 to 45,000 distinct CDR3 sequences, approximately 61% appearing once. Sequenced input: distant non-tumor lung tissue. The source of these receptors is a man aged 45-65 years with non-small cell lung cancer. CDR3s include the opening cysteine and the closing phenylalanine or tryptophan. D genes are given only for firm matches. Clone size is shown for a subset of rows, as once, few, many or a class of expanded clone.

clone_size: few; v_call: TRBV20-1; d_call: .; j_call: TRBJ1-5; cdr3_aa: CSAWTADQPQHF; cdr3_nt: TGCAGTGCCTGGACTGCGGATCAGCCCCAGCATTTT
clone_size: few; v_call: TRBV5-6; d_call: .; j_call: TRBJ2-7; cdr3_aa: CASSLVGQRIDEQYF; cdr3_nt: TGTGCCAGTAGCTTGGTGGGACAAAGAATTGACGAGCAGTACTTC
clone_size: .; v_call: TRBV20-1; d_call: .; j_call: TRBJ2-1; cdr3_aa: CSASRVSSYNDQFF; cdr3_nt: TGCAGTGCTAGTCGAGTGAGCTCCTACAATGATCAGTTCTTC
clone_size: .; v_call: TRBV20-1; d_call: .; j_call: TRBJ2-5; cdr3_aa: CSARGQGLETQYF; cdr3_nt: TGCAGTGCTAGAGGCCAGGGATTGGAGACCCAGTACTTC
clone_size: .; v_call: TRBV11-1; d_call: .; j_call: TRBJ2-2; cdr3_aa: CVSSFHGRPGEMFF; cdr3_nt: TGTGTCAGCAGTTTTCATGGTCGGCCAGGGGAGATGTTTTTT
clone_size: .; v_call: TRBV7-8; d_call: .; j_call: TRBJ2-2; cdr3_aa: CVSSSSHSNIGELFF; cdr3_nt: TGTGTCAGCAGCTCATCCCACTCGAACATCGGGGAGCTTTTTTTT
clone_size: many; v_call: TRBV30; d_call: TRBD2; j_call: TRBJ2-1; cdr3_aa: CAWGTSGYNEQFF; cdr3_nt: TGTGCCTGGGGGACTAGCGGATACAATGAGCAGTTCTTC
clone_size: .; v_call: TRBV11-1; d_call: .; j_call: TRBJ2-2; cdr3_aa: CASSRGPVGKLFF; cdr3_nt: TGTGCCAGCAGCCGGGGTCCAGTAGGGAAGTTGTTTTTT
clone_size: .; v_call: TRBV11-2; d_call: .; j_call: TRBJ2-7; cdr3_aa: CASSLVSRGHAMYEQYF; cdr3_nt: TGTGCCAGCAGCTTAGTCTCCCGCGGACATGCGATGTACGAGCAGTACTTC
clone_size: .; v_call: TRBV29-1; d_call: .; j_call: TRBJ1-2; cdr3_aa: CSVGLPGDYGYTF; cdr3_nt: TGCAGTGTTGGCCTACCCGGGGACTATGGCTACACCTTC
clone_size: .; v_call: TRBV6-6; d_call: .; j_call: TRBJ2-7; cdr3_aa: CDGSYGPDYEQYF; cdr3_nt: TGTGACGGCAGTTACGGACCTGACTACGAGCAGTACTTC
clone_size: .; v_call: TRBV12-3/TRBV12-4; d_call: .; j_call: TRBJ1-1; cdr3_aa: CASGLGQQTRAFF; cdr3_nt: TGTGCCAGCGGTTTGGGCCAGCAAACCAGGGCTTTCTTT
clone_size: .; v_call: TRBV7-9; d_call: .; j_call: TRBJ1-1; cdr3_aa: CARSLGQGARLDTEAFF; cdr3_nt: TGTGCCAGAAGCTTAGGGCAGGGAGCGCGCTTAGACACTGAAGCTTTCTTC
clone_size: .; v_call: TRBV20-1; d_call: .; j_call: TRBJ2-1; cdr3_aa: CSAPRQWGREGEQFF; cdr3_nt: TGCAGTGCTCCTCGTCAGTGGGGCCGGGAAGGTGAGCAGTTCTTC
clone_size: .; v_call: TRBV16; d_call: TRBD1; j_call: TRBJ1-5; cdr3_aa: CASSLQGAWQPQHF; cdr3_nt: TGTGCCAGCAGCCTTCAGGGGGCCTGGCAGCCCCAGCATTTT
clone_size: .; v_call: TRBV2; d_call: .; j_call: TRBJ2-3; cdr3_aa: CASRRLQACTDTQYF; cdr3_nt: TGTGCCAGCAGGCGGTTACAGGCTTGCACAGATACGCAGTATTTT
clone_size: many; v_call: TRBV21-1; d_call: .; j_call: TRBJ2-7; cdr3_aa: CASSKNHEQYF; cdr3_nt: TGTGCCAGCAGCAAAAACCACGAGCAGTACTTC
clone_size: medium-sized; v_call: TRBV11-2; d_call: .; j_call: TRBJ2-7; cdr3_aa: CASSIGGGEQYF; cdr3_nt: TGTGCCAGCAGTATAGGGGGTGGCGAGCAGTACTTC
clone_size: .; v_call: TRBV28; d_call: TRBD2; j_call: TRBJ2-3; cdr3_aa: CASSLISGGVGSDTQYF; cdr3_nt: TGTGCCAGCAGTTTGATTAGCGGGGGGGTAGGGTCAGATACGCAGTATTTT
clone_size: .; v_call: TRBV5-1; d_call: TRBD2; j_call: TRBJ2-1; cdr3_aa: CASRRTTSGRTSPYNEQFF; cdr3_nt: TGCGCCAGCAGAAGAACGACTAGCGGGAGGACCTCCCCCTACAATGAGCAGTTCTTC
clone_size: many; v_call: TRBV6-5; d_call: .; j_call: TRBJ1-2; cdr3_aa: CASSYSSRTYYGYTF; cdr3_nt: TGTGCCAGCAGTTACTCTTCCAGGACCTATTATGGCTACACCTTC
clone_size: .; v_call: TRBV11-2; d_call: .; j_call: TRBJ1-1; cdr3_aa: CTSSPGGPGTEVFF; cdr3_nt: TGTACCAGCAGCCCAGGTGGGCCGGGCACTGAAGTTTTCTTT
clone_size: .; v_call: TRBV12-3/TRBV12-4; d_call: .; j_call: TRBJ2-2; cdr3_aa: CVSSPIGSQRELFF; cdr3_nt: TGTGTCAGCAGTCCAATCGGGTCCCAAAGGGAGCTGTTTTTC
clone_size: .; v_call: TRBV29-1; d_call: TRBD2; j_call: TRBJ2-2; cdr3_aa: CSVERGSNIGEQFF; cdr3_nt: TGCAGCGTTGAGCGGGGGTCCAACATCGGGGAGCAGTTTTTT